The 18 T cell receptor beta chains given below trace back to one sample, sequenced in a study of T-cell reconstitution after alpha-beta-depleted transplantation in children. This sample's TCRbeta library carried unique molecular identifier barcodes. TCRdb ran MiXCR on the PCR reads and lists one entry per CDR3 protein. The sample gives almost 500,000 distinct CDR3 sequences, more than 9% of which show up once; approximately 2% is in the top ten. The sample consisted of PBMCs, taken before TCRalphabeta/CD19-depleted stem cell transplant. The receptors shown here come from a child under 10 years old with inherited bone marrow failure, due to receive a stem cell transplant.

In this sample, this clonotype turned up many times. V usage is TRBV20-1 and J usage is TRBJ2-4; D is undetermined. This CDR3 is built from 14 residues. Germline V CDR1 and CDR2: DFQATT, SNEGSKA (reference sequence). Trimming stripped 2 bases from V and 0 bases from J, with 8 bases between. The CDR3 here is CSARCPLAKNIQYF. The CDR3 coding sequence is TGCAGTGCTAGATGTCCTTTAGCCAAAAACATTCAGTACTTC.

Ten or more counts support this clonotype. The chain's CDR3 is CASSARTGPTEAFF. CDR3 sequence (DNA): TGTGCCAGCAGCGCCAGGACAGGCCCCACTGAAGCTTTCTTT. The chain recombines TRBV9 with TRBJ1-1; TRBD1 aligns across 7 bases. The germline V gene has CDR1 SGDLS and CDR2 YYNGEE. With V trimmed by 3 bases and J by 4 bases, 6 bases remained unmatched. The CDR3 runs 14 residues.

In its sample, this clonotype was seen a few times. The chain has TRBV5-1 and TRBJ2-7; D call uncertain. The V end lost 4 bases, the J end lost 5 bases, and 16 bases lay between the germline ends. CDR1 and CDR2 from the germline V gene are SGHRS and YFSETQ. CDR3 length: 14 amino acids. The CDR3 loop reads CASSPLGMANEQYF. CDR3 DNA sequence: TGCGCCAGCAGCCCGCTGGGAATGGCGAACGAGCAGTACTTC.

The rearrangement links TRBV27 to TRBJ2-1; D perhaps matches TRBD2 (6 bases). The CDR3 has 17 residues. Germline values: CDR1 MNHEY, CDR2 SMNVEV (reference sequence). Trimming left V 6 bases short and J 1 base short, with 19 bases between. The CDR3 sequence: CASSFSSDWWSYNEQFF. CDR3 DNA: TGTGCCAGCAGCTTCTCTAGCGACTGGTGGTCCTACAATGAGCAGTTCTTC.

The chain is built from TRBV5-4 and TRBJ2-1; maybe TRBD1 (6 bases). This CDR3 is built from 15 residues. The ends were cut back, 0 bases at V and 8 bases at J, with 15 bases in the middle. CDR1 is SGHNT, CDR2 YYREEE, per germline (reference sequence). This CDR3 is CASSLDVGGAHEQFF. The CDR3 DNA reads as TGTGCCAGCAGCTTGGACGTAGGGGGTGCACATGAGCAGTTCTTC.

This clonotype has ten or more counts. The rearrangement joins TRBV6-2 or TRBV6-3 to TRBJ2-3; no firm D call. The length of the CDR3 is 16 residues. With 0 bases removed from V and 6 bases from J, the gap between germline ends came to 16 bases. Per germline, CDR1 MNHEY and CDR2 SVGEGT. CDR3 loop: CASSYSRPINRDTQYF. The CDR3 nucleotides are TGTGCCAGCAGTTACTCGAGACCCATCAATAGGGATACGCAGTATTTT.

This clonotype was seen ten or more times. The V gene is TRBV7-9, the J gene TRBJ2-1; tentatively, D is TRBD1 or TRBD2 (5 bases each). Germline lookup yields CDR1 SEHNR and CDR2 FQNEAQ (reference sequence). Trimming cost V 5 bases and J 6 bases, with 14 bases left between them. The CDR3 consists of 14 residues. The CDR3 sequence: CASSPTRDGNEQFF. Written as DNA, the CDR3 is TGTGCCAGCAGCCCGACCCGGGACGGCAATGAGCAGTTCTTC.

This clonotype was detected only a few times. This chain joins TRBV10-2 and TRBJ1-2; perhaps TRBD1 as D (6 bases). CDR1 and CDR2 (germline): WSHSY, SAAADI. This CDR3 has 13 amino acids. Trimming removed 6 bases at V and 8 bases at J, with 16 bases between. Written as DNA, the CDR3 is TGCGCCAGCAGCCAGGGGAGGGTGTGGGGCTACACCTTC. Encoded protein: CASSQGRVWGYTF.

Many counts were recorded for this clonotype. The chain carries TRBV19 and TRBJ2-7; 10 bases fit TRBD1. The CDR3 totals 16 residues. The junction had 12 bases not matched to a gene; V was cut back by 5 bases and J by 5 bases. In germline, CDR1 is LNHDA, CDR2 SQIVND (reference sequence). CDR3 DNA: TGTGCCAGTAGTCCCCGATGGACAGGGGGTTTACACGAGCAGTACTTC. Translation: CASSPRWTGGLHEQYF.

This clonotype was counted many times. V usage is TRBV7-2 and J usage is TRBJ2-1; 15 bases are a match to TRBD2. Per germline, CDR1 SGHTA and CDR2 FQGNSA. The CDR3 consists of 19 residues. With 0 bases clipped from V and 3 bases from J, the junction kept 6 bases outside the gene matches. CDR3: CASSLARTSGRAGYNEQFF. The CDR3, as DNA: TGTGCCAGCAGCTTAGCCCGGACTAGCGGGAGGGCAGGCTACAATGAGCAGTTCTTC. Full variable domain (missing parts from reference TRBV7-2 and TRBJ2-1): GAGVSQSPSNKVTEKGKDVELRCDPISGHTALYWYRQSLGQGLEFLIYFQGNSAPDKSGLPSDRFSAERTGGSVSTLTIQRTQQEDSAVYLCASSLARTSGRAGYNEQFFGPGTRLTVL.

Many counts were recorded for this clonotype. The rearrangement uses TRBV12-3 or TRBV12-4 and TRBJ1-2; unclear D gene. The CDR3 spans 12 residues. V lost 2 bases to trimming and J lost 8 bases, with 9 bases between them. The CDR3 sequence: CASSLRLGGYTF. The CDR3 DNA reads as TGTGCCAGCAGTTTAAGACTGGGAGGCTACACCTTC.

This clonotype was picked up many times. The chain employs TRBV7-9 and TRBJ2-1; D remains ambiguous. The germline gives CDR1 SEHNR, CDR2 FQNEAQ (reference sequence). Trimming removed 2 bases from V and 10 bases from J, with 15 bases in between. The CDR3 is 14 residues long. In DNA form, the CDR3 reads TGTGCCAGCAGCTTAAGGGAAATTACGAGGGAGCAGTTCTTC. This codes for CASSLREITREQFF.

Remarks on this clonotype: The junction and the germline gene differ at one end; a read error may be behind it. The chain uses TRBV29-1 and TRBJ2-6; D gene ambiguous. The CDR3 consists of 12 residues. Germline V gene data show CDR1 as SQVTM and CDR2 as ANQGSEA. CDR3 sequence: CSAESSANVLTF. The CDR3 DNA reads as TGCAGCGCTGAATCGTCGGCCAACGTCCTGACTTTC.

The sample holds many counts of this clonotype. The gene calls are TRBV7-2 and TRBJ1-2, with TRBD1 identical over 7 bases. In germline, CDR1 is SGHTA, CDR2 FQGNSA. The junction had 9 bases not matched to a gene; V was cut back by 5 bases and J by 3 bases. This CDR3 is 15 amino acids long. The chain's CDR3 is CASSAPGGADYGYTF. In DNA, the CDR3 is TGTGCCAGCAGCGCACCAGGGGGAGCTGACTATGGCTACACCTTC.

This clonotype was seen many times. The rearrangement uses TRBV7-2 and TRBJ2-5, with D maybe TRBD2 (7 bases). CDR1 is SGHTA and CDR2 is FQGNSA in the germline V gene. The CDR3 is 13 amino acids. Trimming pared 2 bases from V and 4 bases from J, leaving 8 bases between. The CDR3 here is CASSLRGAETQYF. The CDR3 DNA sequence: TGTGCCAGCAGCTTACGGGGGGCAGAGACCCAGTACTTC. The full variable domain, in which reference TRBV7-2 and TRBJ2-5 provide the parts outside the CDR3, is GAGVSQSPSNKVTEKGKDVELRCDPISGHTALYWYRQSLGQGLEFLIYFQGNSAPDKSGLPSDRFSAERTGGSVSTLTIQRTQQEDSAVYLCASSLRGAETQYFGPGTRLLVL.

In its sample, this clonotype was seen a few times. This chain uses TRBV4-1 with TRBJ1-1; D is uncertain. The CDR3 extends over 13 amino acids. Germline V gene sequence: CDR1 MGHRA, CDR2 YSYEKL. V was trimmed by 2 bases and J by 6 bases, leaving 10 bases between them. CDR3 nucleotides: TGCGCCAGCAGCCAAATGAGGTGGGCTGAAGCTTTCTTT. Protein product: CASSQMRWAEAFF.

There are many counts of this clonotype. CDR3 in DNA: TGCGCCAGCAGCCAAGGGCGACAGACCTACGAGCAGTACTTC. Translated: CASSQGRQTYEQYF. The chain couples TRBV4-3 to TRBJ2-7; a possible D gene is TRBD1 (5 bases). From germline, CDR1 is LGHNA and CDR2 YSLEER. The germline V and J ends were trimmed by 1 base and 2 bases, with 9 bases remaining between them. The CDR3 is 14 amino acids.

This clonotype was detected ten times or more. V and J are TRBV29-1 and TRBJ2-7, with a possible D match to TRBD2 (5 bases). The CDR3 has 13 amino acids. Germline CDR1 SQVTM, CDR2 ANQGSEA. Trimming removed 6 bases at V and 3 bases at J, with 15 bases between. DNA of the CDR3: TGCAGCGTCCGAGGGTTGAGCGGCTACGAGCAGTACTTC. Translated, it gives CSVRGLSGYEQYF.